This T cell receptor beta chain emerged from a study of persistence of HIV-infected CD4 T cells. General study results and limits: Antigen-responding cells were enriched for degenerate expanded CDR3beta sequences. Within sorted populations, more oligoclonal TCRs accompanied more oligoclonal proviruses.

V was pared by 4 bases and J by 8 bases, with 8 bases of the junction left unmatched. Germline lookup yields CDR1 KGHSH and CDR2 LQKENI. CDR3 length: 15 amino acids. Remarks on this clone: The antigen remains undetermined.

Anti-CD3/anti-CD28 beads served as a nonspecific positive control stimulus. Sorting selected CD4+ T cells upregulating both CD40 ligand and CD69. Undetectable plasma HIV-1 RNA below 50 copies/mL lasted at least 4 years. This was the immunoSEQ version 4 assay in survey mode. The assay was immunoSEQ multiplex PCR, and TCRdb's table has in-frame clones only and misses some. The table lists 35,000 to 45,000 clones, approximately 90% of them singletons. This receptor was identified in an adult woman with HIV who was CMV-seropositive. The chain joins TRBV18 to TRBJ1-6; TRBD1 agrees at 7 bases. The material was CD4+ T cells sorted from PBMCs after roughly 17-hour stimulation, obtained from a patient who received antiretroviral therapy. The CDR3 reads CASSRTRGPDSPLHF. Written as DNA, the CDR3 is TGTGCCAGCTCACGAACGAGGGGGCCGGATTCACCCCTCCACTTT.